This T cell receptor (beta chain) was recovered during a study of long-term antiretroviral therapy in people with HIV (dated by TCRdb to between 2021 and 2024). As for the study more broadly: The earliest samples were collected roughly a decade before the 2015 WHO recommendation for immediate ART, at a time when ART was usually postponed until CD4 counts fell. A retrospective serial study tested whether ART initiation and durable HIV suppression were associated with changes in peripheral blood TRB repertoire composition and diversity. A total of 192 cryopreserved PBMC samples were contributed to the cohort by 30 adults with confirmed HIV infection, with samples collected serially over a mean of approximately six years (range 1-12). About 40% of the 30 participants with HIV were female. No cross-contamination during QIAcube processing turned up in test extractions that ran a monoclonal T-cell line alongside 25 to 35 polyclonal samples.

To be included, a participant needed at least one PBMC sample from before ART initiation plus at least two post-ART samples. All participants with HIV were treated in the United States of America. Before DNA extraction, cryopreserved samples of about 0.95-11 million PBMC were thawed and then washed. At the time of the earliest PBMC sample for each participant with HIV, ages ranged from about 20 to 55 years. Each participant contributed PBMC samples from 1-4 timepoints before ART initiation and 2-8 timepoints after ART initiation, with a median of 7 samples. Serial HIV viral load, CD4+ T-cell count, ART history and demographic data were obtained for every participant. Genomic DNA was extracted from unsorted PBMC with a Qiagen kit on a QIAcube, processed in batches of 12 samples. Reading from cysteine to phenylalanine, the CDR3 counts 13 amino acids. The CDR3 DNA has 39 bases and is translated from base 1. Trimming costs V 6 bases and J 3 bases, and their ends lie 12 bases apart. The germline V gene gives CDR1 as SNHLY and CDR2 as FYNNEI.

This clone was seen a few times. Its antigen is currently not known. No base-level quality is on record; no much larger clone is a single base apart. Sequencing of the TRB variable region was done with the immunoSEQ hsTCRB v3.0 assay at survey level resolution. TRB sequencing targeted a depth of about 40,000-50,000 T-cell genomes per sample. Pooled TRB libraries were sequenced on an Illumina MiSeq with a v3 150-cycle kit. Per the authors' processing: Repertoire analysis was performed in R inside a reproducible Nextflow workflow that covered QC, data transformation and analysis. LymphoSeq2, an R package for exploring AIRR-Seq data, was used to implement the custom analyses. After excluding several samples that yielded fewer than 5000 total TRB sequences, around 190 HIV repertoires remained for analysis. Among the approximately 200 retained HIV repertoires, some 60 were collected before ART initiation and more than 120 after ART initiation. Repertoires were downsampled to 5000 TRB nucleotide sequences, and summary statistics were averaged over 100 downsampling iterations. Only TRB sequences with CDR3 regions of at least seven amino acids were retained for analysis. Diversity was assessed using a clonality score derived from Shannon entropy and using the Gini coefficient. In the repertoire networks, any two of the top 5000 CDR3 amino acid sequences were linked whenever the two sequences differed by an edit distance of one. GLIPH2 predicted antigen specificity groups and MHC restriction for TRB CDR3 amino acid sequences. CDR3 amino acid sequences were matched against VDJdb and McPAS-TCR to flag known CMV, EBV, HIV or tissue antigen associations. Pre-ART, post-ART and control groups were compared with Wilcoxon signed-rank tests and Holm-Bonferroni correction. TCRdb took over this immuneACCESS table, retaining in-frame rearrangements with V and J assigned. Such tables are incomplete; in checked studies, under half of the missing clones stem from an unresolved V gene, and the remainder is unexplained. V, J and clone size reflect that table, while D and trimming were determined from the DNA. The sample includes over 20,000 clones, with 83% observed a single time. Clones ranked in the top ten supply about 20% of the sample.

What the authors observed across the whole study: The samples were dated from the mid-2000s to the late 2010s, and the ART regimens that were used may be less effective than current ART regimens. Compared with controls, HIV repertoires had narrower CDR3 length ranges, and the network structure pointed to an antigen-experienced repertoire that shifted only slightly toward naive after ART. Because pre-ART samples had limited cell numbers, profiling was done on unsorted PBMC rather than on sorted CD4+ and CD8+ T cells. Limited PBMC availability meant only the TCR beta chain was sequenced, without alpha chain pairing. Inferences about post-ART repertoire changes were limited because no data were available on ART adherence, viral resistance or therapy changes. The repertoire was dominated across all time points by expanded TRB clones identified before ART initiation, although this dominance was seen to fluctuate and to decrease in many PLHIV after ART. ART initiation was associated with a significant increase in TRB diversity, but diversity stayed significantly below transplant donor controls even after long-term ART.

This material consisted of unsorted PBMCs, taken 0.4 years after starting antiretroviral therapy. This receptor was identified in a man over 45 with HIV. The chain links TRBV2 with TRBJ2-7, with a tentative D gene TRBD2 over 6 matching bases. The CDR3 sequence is CASRPRDFYEQYF. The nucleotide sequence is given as TGTGCCAGCAGACCTCGGGACTTCTACGAGCAGTACTTC.